Below, 30 T cell receptor beta chains from the same sample are listed, as sequenced in a study of T cells after yellow fever vaccination (dated by TCRdb to the late 2010s). The meaning of the sample's treatment or condition label: live attenuated yellow fever vaccine strain. The library came from 5' RACE. Sequencing instrument: Illumina HiSeq 2500. TCRdb took the public reads, trimmed them with fastp at Q25, ran MiXCR for clone calling and kept in-frame beta chains. Each record represents a unique CDR3 protein, reported with the most common genes and DNA among its rows. The sample profile shows 100,000 to 150,000 distinct CDR3 sequences; about 7.4% of them were found once. Around 2.3% of the sample is in the top ten clones. The material was CD4+ T cells sorted from PBMCs, obtained 9 to 11 days after the first yellow fever vaccination. The receptors here all came from a man aged 18 to 30 who received the YFV17D yellow fever vaccine.

In its sample, this clonotype was seen a few times. The chain joins TRBV19 to TRBJ2-3; D uncertain. CDR3 length equals 17 residues. Between the trimmed V and J ends, which lost 0 bases and 2 bases, there was a span of 15 bases. Germline lookup yields CDR1 LNHDA and CDR2 SQIVND (reference sequence). The CDR3 sequence: CASSIDPPGGLTDTQYF. The CDR3 DNA sequence: TGTGCCAGTAGTATAGATCCCCCCGGCGGCCTCACAGATACGCAGTATTTT.

This clonotype was counted a few times. CDR3 protein: CASSQGGRKTDTQYF. As DNA, the CDR3 is TGCGCCAGCAGCCAGGGGGGCAGGAAGACAGATACGCAGTATTTT. V and J are TRBV5-1 and TRBJ2-3, with D possibly TRBD1 on 7 matching bases. The CDR3 extends over 15 amino acids. Trimming removed 4 bases from V and 3 bases from J, with 15 bases in between. The germline V gene has CDR1 SGHRS and CDR2 YFSETQ.

There are many counts of this clonotype. This chain joins TRBV5-1 and TRBJ2-2, with D maybe TRBD1 (6 bases). V lost 2 bases to trimming and J lost 5 bases, with 13 bases between them. Germline V gives CDR1 SGHRS, CDR2 YFSETQ. CDR3 size: 15 residues. The CDR3 protein is CASSFTGIGTGELFF. The CDR3 region has the DNA TGCGCCAGCAGCTTTACAGGGATTGGGACCGGGGAGCTGTTTTTT.

This clonotype came up a few times. DNA for the CDR3: TGCAGTCCCGGGAGTGGTAGCGGGGGAAATGAGCAGTTCTTC. Residues: CSPGSGSGGNEQFF. J is TRBJ2-1 and V is TRBV20-1; 9 bases align to TRBD2. The ends lost 8 bases at V and 7 bases at J; junction bases unmatched: 12. CDR3 length: 14 residues. Per germline, CDR1 DFQATT and CDR2 SNEGSKA (reference sequence).

The table lists this clonotype with many counts. This chain uses TRBV5-1 with TRBJ1-6; TRBD1 might be the D (6 bases). Per germline, CDR1 SGHRS and CDR2 YFSETQ. V was clipped by 1 base and J by 10 bases, with 12 bases between them. This CDR3 comprises 14 residues. CDR3 sequence reads: CASSLNEGHSPLHF. The CDR3 region has the DNA TGCGCCAGCAGCTTGAATGAGGGACACTCACCCCTCCACTTT.

In this sample, this clonotype turned up many times. This rearrangement joins TRBV12-3 or TRBV12-4 to TRBJ1-1; D is undetermined. The CDR3 is 12 amino acids. The V end lost 4 bases, the J end lost 5 bases, and 8 bases lay between the germline ends. The CDR3: CASSSVGTEAFF. CDR3 sequence (DNA): TGTGCCAGCAGTTCGGTCGGAACTGAAGCTTTCTTT.

This clonotype was counted between two and nine times. This chain uses TRBV7-3 with TRBJ2-3; no clear D. The V and J ends lost 5 bases and 2 bases respectively, with 11 bases between them. This CDR3 contains 14 residues. Per the germline V gene, CDR1 is SGHTA and CDR2 is FQGTGA. CDR3 in amino acids: CASSPGPATDTQYF. The CDR3 DNA reads TGTGCCAGCAGCCCCGGACCAGCCACAGATACGCAGTATTTT. Using reference TRBV7-3 and TRBJ2-3 for the parts outside the CDR3, the full variable domain is GAGVSQTPSNKVTEKGKYVELRCDPISGHTALYWYRQSLGQGPEFLIYFQGTGAADDSGLPNDRFFAVRPEGSVSTLKIQRTERGDSAVYLCASSPGPATDTQYFGPGTRLTVL.

This clonotype was detected many times. This chain links TRBV7-9 with TRBJ2-1; D not certain. Trimming pared 1 base from V and 5 bases from J, leaving 12 bases between. Germline V gene lookup returns CDR1 SEHNR and CDR2 FQNEAQ (reference sequence). The CDR3 totals 15 residues. The CDR3 DNA reads as TGTGCCAGCAGCTTAGGTGGGCAGAACAACAATGAGCAGTTCTTC. Translated: CASSLGGQNNNEQFF.

This clonotype was detected many times. This chain links TRBV27 with TRBJ1-1; the match to TRBD1 covers 9 bases. Unmatched junction bases numbered 5, after V lost 3 bases and J lost 6 bases. The CDR3 contains 14 residues. Germline V CDR1 and CDR2: MNHEY, SMNVEV (reference sequence). CDR3 region: CASSLGDREAEAFF. CDR3 bases: TGTGCCAGCAGTTTGGGGGACAGGGAGGCTGAAGCTTTCTTT.

This clonotype was seen repeatedly, ten times or more. V and J are TRBV12-3 or TRBV12-4 and TRBJ2-7; D is undetermined. The germline V and J ends were trimmed by 5 bases and 7 bases, with 12 bases remaining between them. There are 12 residues in the CDR3. CDR3 loop: CASSRFMGEQYV. CDR3 nucleotides: TGTGCCAGCAGTAGGTTTATGGGGGAGCAGTACGTC.

V and J are TRBV5-1 and TRBJ1-2, with D maybe TRBD1 (6 bases). The CDR3 runs to 13 residues. From germline, CDR1 is SGHRS and CDR2 YFSETQ. V was trimmed by 4 bases and J by 5 bases, leaving 12 bases between them. The CDR3 sequence is CASSPDRQYGYTF. DNA for the CDR3: TGCGCCAGCAGCCCGGACAGACAGTATGGCTACACCTTC.

This clonotype occurred a few times. J is TRBJ1-3 and V is TRBV14; no firm D call. V dropped 3 bases and J dropped 0 bases, with 9 bases sitting between them. The CDR3 totals 15 residues. CDR1 is SGHDN and CDR2 is FVKESK in the germline V gene. CDR3 DNA: TGTGCCAGCAGCCAGCGACCGAACTCTGGAAACACCATATATTTT. It codes for CASSQRPNSGNTIYF.

This clonotype was counted many times. The V call is TRBV3-2, the J call TRBJ2-7; the D segment call TRBD2 is taken from the table without a DNA check. TRBV3-2 represents a pseudogene. This CDR3 has 13 amino acids. The CDR3 is CASTRTSSHEQYF. The CDR3 coding sequence is TGTGCCAGCACCCGGACTAGCTCCCACGAGCAGTACTTC.

This clonotype showed up many times. CDR3 nucleotides: TGCGCCAGCAGCTTGGGCCAGCGGGGAAATCAAGAGACCCAGTACTTC. Amino acids: CASSLGQRGNQETQYF. This chain links TRBV5-1 with TRBJ2-5, with 7 bases identical to TRBD2. V lost 0 bases and J lost 2; bases outside the gene matches: 7. The CDR3 is 16 amino acids. Germline CDR1 SGHRS, CDR2 YFSETQ. Together with reference TRBV5-1 and TRBJ2-5, the CDR3 gives the full variable domain: KAGVTQTPRYLIKTRGQQVTLSCSPISGHRSVSWYQQTPGQGLQFLFEYFSETQRNKGNFPGRFSGRQFSNSRSEMNVSTLELGDSALYLCASSLGQRGNQETQYFGPGTRLLVL.

In this sample, this clonotype turned up a few times. The chain recombines TRBV7-8 with TRBJ2-5; 8 nucleotides align to TRBD2. The CDR3 extends over 13 amino acids. Trimming at V came to 0 bases and at J to 7 bases, leaving 1 base not matched to a gene. The germline CDR1 and CDR2 sequences are SGHVS and FQNEAQ. The CDR3 DNA reads as TGTGCCAGCAGCTTAGCTCGGGGGGGGACCCAGTACTTC. Amino acid sequence: CASSLARGGTQYF.

Points on this clonotype: A much larger clone is a single base away; this may be a read error. The chain links TRBV20-1 to TRBJ1-2, with TRBD1 as a possible D gene (6 bases). The germline gives CDR1 DFQATT, CDR2 SNEGSKA (reference sequence). This CDR3 has 13 amino acids. V gave up 6 bases and J gave up 7 bases, with 18 bases separating them. The CDR3 DNA sequence: TGCAGTGCAAGGGACACGGGGCGAAGTGGCTACACCTTC. Its translation: CSARDTGRSGYTF.

This clonotype was recorded many times. The chain is built from TRBV25-1 and TRBJ2-2, with D perhaps assigned TRBD1 or TRBD2 (5 bases each). Germline loops: CDR1 MGHDK, CDR2 SYGVNS. This CDR3 is 18 amino acids long. V was clipped by 5 bases and J by 4 bases, with 23 bases between them. The CDR3 loop is CASSSSGPHTRGTGELFF. The CDR3 nucleotides read TGTGCCAGCAGTTCCTCAGGCCCACATACGAGGGGCACCGGGGAGCTGTTTTTT.

This clonotype was seen many times. The chain has TRBV9 and TRBJ2-3, with unresolved D. Germline values: CDR1 SGDLS, CDR2 YYNGEE. Trimming pared 0 bases from V and 4 bases from J, leaving 9 bases between. CDR3 length: 14 amino acids. This CDR3 is CASSVAQVPDTQYF. The CDR3 bases are TGTGCCAGCAGCGTAGCCCAGGTCCCAGATACGCAGTATTTT.

This clonotype was picked up many times. The chain recombines TRBV6-2 or TRBV6-3 with TRBJ2-5, with D perhaps matching TRBD1 (6 bases). Germline V gene data show CDR1 as MNHEY and CDR2 as SVGEGT. V lost 5 bases and J lost 1, with 11 bases in between. The CDR3 is 14 residues long. CDR3 region: CASSTRTAQETQYF. The CDR3 coding sequence is TGTGCCAGCAGTACCCGGACAGCCCAAGAGACCCAGTACTTC.

The chain joins TRBV5-4 to TRBJ2-1, with 11 bases identical to TRBD2. The CDR3 extends over 16 amino acids. CDR1 and CDR2 (germline): SGHNT, YYREEE (reference sequence). V was clipped by 4 bases and J by 1 base; unmatched bases: 4. Here the CDR3 reads CASSQGLAVSYNEQFF. In DNA form, the CDR3 reads TGTGCCAGCAGCCAGGGACTAGCGGTGTCCTACAATGAGCAGTTCTTC.

At least ten counts were recorded for this clonotype. The genes are TRBV5-1 and TRBJ1-6, with D unclear. Between the trimmed V and J ends, which lost 2 bases and 8 bases, there was a span of 8 bases. The V gene's germline CDR1 is SGHRS and CDR2 YFSETQ. The CDR3 is made up of 13 amino acids. The CDR3 nucleotides are TGCGCCAGCAGCTTTAACACCTATTCACCCCTCCACTTT. Translating it yields CASSFNTYSPLHF.

In its sample, this clonotype was seen a few times. The chain employs TRBV12-3 or TRBV12-4 and TRBJ2-3, with TRBD2 matching over 10 bases. The CDR3 sequence is 15 residues long. V trimming: 4 bases; J trimming: 7 bases; junction bases outside the gene matches: 8. DNA of the CDR3: TGTGCCAGCAGTTCCAGCGGGGGGGTGACAAATACGCAGTATTTT. It specifies CASSSSGGVTNTQYF.

This clonotype was counted ten times or more. The rearrangement joins TRBV5-1 to TRBJ1-6; D uncertain. This CDR3 region has 14 residues. V was shortened by 3 bases and J by 8 bases, with 12 bases between the two germline ends. CDR1 SGHRS and CDR2 YFSETQ come from the germline V gene. The CDR3: CASSSGVRDSPLHF. The CDR3 DNA reads TGCGCCAGCAGCTCGGGTGTTAGGGATTCACCCCTCCACTTT.

This sequence joins TRBV7-3 and TRBJ2-3, with 8 bases matching TRBD2. The V segment lost 5 bases and the J segment 6 bases; nucleotides outside the gene matches: 1. The CDR3 extends over 12 amino acids. In germline, CDR1 is SGHTA, CDR2 FQGTGA. CDR3 in DNA: TGTGCCAGCAGCCGGGGGGGGGATACGCAGTATTTT. It codes for CASSRGGDTQYF.

This clonotype appeared many times. The rearrangement joins TRBV7-2 to TRBJ2-3; D possibly uses TRBD1 or TRBD2 (5 bases each). V was clipped by 6 bases and J by 1 base, with 11 bases between them. Germline V gives CDR1 SGHTA, CDR2 FQGNSA. This CDR3 comprises 14 residues. CDR3 amino acids: CASRRDRRTDTQYF. In nucleotides, the CDR3 is TGTGCCAGCAGAAGGGACCGCCGCACAGATACGCAGTATTTT.

This clonotype was counted many times. The rearrangement uses TRBV10-3 and TRBJ1-2; no definite D call. CDR3 length: 14 residues. Germline loops: CDR1 ENHRY, CDR2 SYGVKD. The V end lost 0 bases, the J end lost 6 bases, and 11 bases lay between the germline ends. The CDR3 region is CAISESLGNDGYTF. In DNA, the CDR3 is TGTGCCATCAGTGAGTCGTTGGGAAACGATGGCTACACCTTC.

This clonotype appeared many times. This rearrangement joins TRBV12-3 or TRBV12-4 to TRBJ1-1; no definite D call. The CDR3 spans 12 residues. Between the trimmed V and J ends, which lost 6 bases and 7 bases, there was a span of 12 bases. CDR3 residues: CASSDGPGEAFF. CDR3 DNA sequence: TGTGCCAGCAGCGATGGACCGGGTGAAGCTTTCTTT.

Many counts were recorded for this clonotype. V is TRBV7-2 and J is TRBJ2-5; 9 bases align to TRBD1. The J segment lost 7 bases and the V segment lost 1 base, leaving 4 bases of the junction unmatched. This CDR3 spans 14 amino acids. The germline CDR1 and CDR2 sequences are SGHTA and FQGNSA. CDR3 in DNA: TGTGCCAGCAGCTTAGGTGACAGGGGGGCGACCCAGTACTTC. As protein: CASSLGDRGATQYF.

The rearrangement joins TRBV15 to TRBJ2-5; 8 nucleotides align to TRBD2. The germline V gene has CDR1 LNHNV and CDR2 YYDKDF (reference sequence). Trimming took 5 bases from V and 4 from J; bases not matched to a gene: 9. CDR3 length: 15 residues. The CDR3 DNA reads TGTGCCACCAGCGGGGCGGGGGGTGCCCGAGAGACCCAGTACTTC. Protein product: CATSGAGGARETQYF.

The sample holds many counts of this clonotype. This chain uses TRBV29-1 with TRBJ1-2; D might be TRBD1 (6 bases). The V end lost 4 bases, the J end lost 2 bases, and 11 bases lay between the germline ends. Germline CDR1 SQVTM, CDR2 ANQGSEA. This CDR3 has 13 residues. As DNA, the CDR3 is TGCAGCGTTGCGTTGACAGGCAACTATGGCTACACCTTC. Amino acids: CSVALTGNYGYTF.